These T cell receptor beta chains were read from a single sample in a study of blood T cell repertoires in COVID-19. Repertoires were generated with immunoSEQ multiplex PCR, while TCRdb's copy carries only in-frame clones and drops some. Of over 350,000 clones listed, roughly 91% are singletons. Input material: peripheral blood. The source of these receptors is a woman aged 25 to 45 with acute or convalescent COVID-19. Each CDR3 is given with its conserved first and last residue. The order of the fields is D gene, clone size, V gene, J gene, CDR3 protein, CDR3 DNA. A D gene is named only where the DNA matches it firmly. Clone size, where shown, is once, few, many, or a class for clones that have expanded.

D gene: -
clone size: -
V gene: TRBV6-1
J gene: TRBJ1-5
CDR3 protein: CASSETSNQPQHF
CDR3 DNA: TGTGCCAGCAGTGAGACAAGCAATCAGCCCCAGCATTTT

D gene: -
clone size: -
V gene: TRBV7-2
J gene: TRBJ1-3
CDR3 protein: CASSPIRNTIYF
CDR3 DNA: TGTGCCAGCAGTCCGATCAGGAACACCATATATTTT

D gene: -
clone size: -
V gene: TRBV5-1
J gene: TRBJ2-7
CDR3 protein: CASRRPLTYEQYF
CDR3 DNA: TGCGCCAGCAGGAGGCCCTTAACCTACGAGCAGTACTTC

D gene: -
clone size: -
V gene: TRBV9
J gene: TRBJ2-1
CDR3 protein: CASTSTGGSSYNEQFF
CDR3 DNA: TGTGCCAGCACCTCAACGGGGGGCAGTTCCTACAATGAGCAGTTCTTC

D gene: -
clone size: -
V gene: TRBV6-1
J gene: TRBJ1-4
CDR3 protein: CASSESFFQGGEKLFF
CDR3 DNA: TGTGCCAGCAGTGAAAGTTTTTTTCAGGGAGGTGAAAAACTGTTTTTT

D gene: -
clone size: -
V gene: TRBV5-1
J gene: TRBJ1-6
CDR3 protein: CASSARATDNSPLHF
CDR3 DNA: TGCGCCAGCAGTGCTCGCGCCACAGACAATTCACCCCTCCACTTT

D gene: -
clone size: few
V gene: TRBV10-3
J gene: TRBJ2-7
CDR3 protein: CAIRDGNYEQYF
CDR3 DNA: TGTGCCATCAGGGACGGGAACTACGAGCAGTACTTC

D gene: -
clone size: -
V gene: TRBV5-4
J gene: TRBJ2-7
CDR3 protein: CASSFPSRGNEQYF
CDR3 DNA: TGTGCCAGCAGCTTCCCAAGCAGGGGCAACGAGCAGTACTTC

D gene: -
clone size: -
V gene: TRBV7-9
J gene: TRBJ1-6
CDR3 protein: CASSRQANSPLHF
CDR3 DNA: TGTGCCAGCAGCCGACAGGCTAATTCACCCCTCCACTTT

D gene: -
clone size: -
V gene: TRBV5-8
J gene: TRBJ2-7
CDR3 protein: CASSLAEQGYEQYF
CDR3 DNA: TGTGCCAGCAGCTTGGCCGAACAGGGCTACGAGCAGTACTTC

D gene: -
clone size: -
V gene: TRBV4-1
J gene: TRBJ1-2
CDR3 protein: CASSVRGNYGYTF
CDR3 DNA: TGCGCCAGCAGCGTCAGGGGTAACTATGGCTACACCTTC

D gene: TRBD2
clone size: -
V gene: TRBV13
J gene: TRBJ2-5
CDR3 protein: CASSAGTRTKTQYF
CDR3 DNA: TGTGCCAGCAGCGCCGGGACTAGAACGAAGACCCAGTACTTC

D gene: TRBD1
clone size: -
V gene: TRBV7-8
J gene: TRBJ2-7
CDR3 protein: CASSSTGGSALEQYF
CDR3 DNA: TGTGCCAGCAGCTCCACAGGGGGGAGTGCTCTCGAGCAGTACTTC

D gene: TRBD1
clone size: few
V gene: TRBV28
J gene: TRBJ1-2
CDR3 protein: CASSFPSRQGAVF
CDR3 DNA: TGTGCCAGCAGTTTCCCCTCAAGACAGGGGGCCGTCTTC

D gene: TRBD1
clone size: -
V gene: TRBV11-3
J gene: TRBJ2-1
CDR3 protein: CASSRGDRGDSEQFF
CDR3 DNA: TGTGCCAGCAGTCGAGGGGACAGAGGAGACAGTGAGCAGTTCTTC

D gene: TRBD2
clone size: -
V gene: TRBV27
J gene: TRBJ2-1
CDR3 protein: CASSLGGGNEQFF
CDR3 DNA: TGTGCCAGCAGTTTAGGCGGGGGGAATGAGCAGTTCTTC

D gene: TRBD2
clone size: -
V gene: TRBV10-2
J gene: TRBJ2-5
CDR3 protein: CASSVFRAGVETQYF
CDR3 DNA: TGCGCCAGCAGTGTATTCAGGGCGGGGGTGGAGACCCAGTACTTC